This TCR beta chain was obtained from a study of CD8+ T cells in alopecia areata. The study's findings and limits: Compared with normal scalp, lesional scalp had higher clonality and more expanded CD8+ clones. Normal-skin resident alphabeta T cells also appear among scalp sample sequences.

This clone was observed a handful of times. Its target is not known. RNA was extracted and reverse transcribed into cDNA as the sequencing template. TCRdb's table, derived via immunoSEQ multiplex PCR, lists solely in-frame clones and lacks some. This table has 90,000 to 150,000 clones, about 54% appearing once. As for treatment: oral pan-JAK inhibitor, 5-10 mg twice daily. This CDR3 is built from 14 residues. Between the trimmed V and J ends, which lost 6 bases and 7 bases, there was a span of 20 bases. Germline CDR1 and CDR2: SGHRS and YFSETQ. This receptor was obtained from a human donor with alopecia areata. Sequencing was performed on CD8+ T cells sorted from blood, taken at week 4, from a patient treated with tofacitinib. This sequence joins TRBV5-1 and TRBJ2-7, with D perhaps TRBD1 (6 bases). For the CDR3, the DNA is TGCGCCAGCAAGAAACAGGGAGATCCGGCGGAGCAGTACTTC. Translated: CASKKQGDPAEQYF.